These T cell receptor beta chains were read from a single sample in a study of T-cell memory formation after mild COVID-19. TCRdb processed the 5' RACE reads anew with MiXCR; each CDR3 protein has one entry. The data hold 300,000 or so distinct CDR3 sequences, with around 16% observed a single time. The sequencing input was PBMCs or a T cell subset sorted from them (not recorded which). These receptors came from a man between 18 and 29 years old who had mild COVID-19 (a few samples of this study predate the infection). Cell type and time point are not known. Both conserved end residues are part of each CDR3. The D gene is left open where the match is weak. Part of the rows lack a size; the others show once, few, many or a class for expanded clones.

j_call: TRBJ2-7; v_call: TRBV4-1; clone_size: few; d_call: NA; cdr3_nt: TGCGCCAGCAGCCAAGTGAACAGGCACTACGAGCAGTACTTC; cdr3_aa: CASSQVNRHYEQYF
j_call: TRBJ1-2; v_call: TRBV7-9; clone_size: NA; d_call: NA; cdr3_nt: TGTGCCAGCAGCTTAATGGGCTACACCTTC; cdr3_aa: CASSLMGYTF
j_call: TRBJ2-1; v_call: TRBV20-1; clone_size: NA; d_call: NA; cdr3_nt: TGCAGTGCCATGGAGAGCTCCTACAATGAGCAGTTCTTC; cdr3_aa: CSAMESSYNEQFF
j_call: TRBJ1-6; v_call: TRBV12-3/TRBV12-4; clone_size: few; d_call: NA; cdr3_nt: NA; cdr3_aa: CASSFGAGIHF
j_call: TRBJ1-5; v_call: TRBV6-5; clone_size: NA; d_call: NA; cdr3_nt: TGTGCCAGCAGTTCTTACAGGGCAAGCAATCAGCCCCAGCATTTT; cdr3_aa: CASSSYRASNQPQHF
j_call: TRBJ1-4; v_call: TRBV5-5; clone_size: few; d_call: TRBD1; cdr3_nt: TGTGCCAGCAGCAAACCGGGACAGGGGGGTGAAAAACTGTTTTTT; cdr3_aa: CASSKPGQGGEKLFF
j_call: TRBJ1-1; v_call: TRBV4-1; clone_size: NA; d_call: NA; cdr3_nt: TGCGCCAGCACCGAGCGGGGGAACACTGAAGCTTTCTTT; cdr3_aa: CASTERGNTEAFF
j_call: TRBJ2-2; v_call: TRBV5-1; clone_size: NA; d_call: NA; cdr3_nt: TGCGCCAGCAGCTTCGGGGTGAACACCGGGGAGCTGTTTTTT; cdr3_aa: CASSFGVNTGELFF
j_call: TRBJ1-1; v_call: TRBV7-8; clone_size: NA; d_call: NA; cdr3_nt: TGTGCCAGCATCCTCACGAAGACTTACACTGAAGCTTTCTTT; cdr3_aa: CASILTKTYTEAFF
j_call: TRBJ1-1; v_call: TRBV7-9; clone_size: NA; d_call: NA; cdr3_nt: TGTGCCAGCAGCTCCAGGGAAAGCACTGAAGCTTTCTTT; cdr3_aa: CASSSRESTEAFF
j_call: TRBJ2-1; v_call: TRBV7-9; clone_size: NA; d_call: NA; cdr3_nt: TGTGCCAGCAGCTTTTTCTTGGCGTCTAGTAATGAGCAGTTCTTC; cdr3_aa: CASSFFLASSNEQFF
j_call: TRBJ2-3; v_call: TRBV10-3; clone_size: few; d_call: NA; cdr3_nt: TGTGCCATCGCTCGGGGGGCCACAGATACGCAGTATTTT; cdr3_aa: CAIARGATDTQYF
j_call: TRBJ2-3; v_call: TRBV7-6; clone_size: many; d_call: TRBD2; cdr3_nt: TGTGCCAGCAGCTCTGACGGGGGGGCGTCCCCCACAGATACGCAGTATTTT; cdr3_aa: CASSSDGGASPTDTQYF
j_call: TRBJ2-1; v_call: TRBV5-1; clone_size: many; d_call: TRBD1; cdr3_nt: TGCGCCAGCAGCTTGGAGGGACAGCCTCACAATGAGCAGTTCTTC; cdr3_aa: CASSLEGQPHNEQFF
j_call: TRBJ1-6; v_call: TRBV9; clone_size: few; d_call: TRBD1; cdr3_nt: TGTGCCAGCAGCGTAGCGGACAGGGGATCACCCCTCCACTTT; cdr3_aa: CASSVADRGSPLHF
j_call: TRBJ2-5; v_call: TRBV29-1; clone_size: NA; d_call: NA; cdr3_nt: TGCAGCGTTGTTGGTGGGACAATCGAGACCCAGTACTTC; cdr3_aa: CSVVGGTIETQYF